The clone carrying this T cell receptor (beta chain) was seen ten or more times. No antigen is known for it. The source of the sample is a study of HIV-infected patients and healthy controls. Study-level findings and limits: HIV-infected repertoires had significantly higher mean Gini indices than controls, possibly reflecting oligoclonality.

Reverse transcription used 450 to 550 ng RNA and constant-region primers for alpha and beta. Separate chain-specific third strand synthesis with multiplexing indices produced the alpha and beta libraries. Second strand DNA was synthesized using a primer at the SP2 site. Two random hexamers, added before amplification and joined, formed each molecule's 12-nucleotide barcode. TCRdb used MiXCR to reprocess the 5' RACE reads, holding one entry per CDR3 protein. The sample holds approximately 22,000 distinct CDR3 sequences, about 8.7% seen once. The repertoire came from unfractionated whole blood and reflected all unsorted peripheral T cells. Germline values: CDR1 MGHRA, CDR2 YSYEKL. Trimming at V came to 3 bases and at J to 6 bases, leaving 7 bases not matched to a gene. This CDR3 has 16 amino acids.

The chain combines TRBV4-1 with TRBJ2-3; 12 bases agree with TRBD2. The clonotype originates from an adult in good health. Sequencing input: blood. The CDR3 spells CASSHPSGGAGDTQYF. The CDR3 coding sequence is TGCGCCAGCAGCCACCCTAGCGGGGGGGCGGGCGATACGCAGTATTTT.